A selection of T cell receptor beta chains follows, all from one sample in a study of cytomegalovirus exposure and HLA in healthy donors. Only in-frame clones appear in the TCRdb table, and some are missing; sequencing was by immunoSEQ multiplex PCR. Of more than 65,000 clones in the sample, 65% to 80% were seen once. Material for sequencing was PBMCs. The receptors were gathered from a man in his forties or fifties in good health and CMV-seronegative. Both conserved end residues are part of each CDR3. D genes are given only for firm matches.

-,TRBV27,TRBJ1-1,CASSQTGAGGTEAFF,TGTGCCAGCAGTCAAACCGGAGCGGGGGGCACTGAAGCTTTCTTT
TRBD1,TRBV5-4,TRBJ2-7,CASSTGTGPLEQYF,TGTGCCAGCAGCACCGGGACAGGGCCCTTAGAGCAGTACTTC
TRBD1,TRBV27,TRBJ2-7,CASSGRQGSYEQYF,TGTGCCAGCAGTGGAAGACAGGGATCCTACGAGCAGTACTTC
-,TRBV2,TRBJ1-4,CASSYRGATNEKLFF,TGTGCCAGCAGCTACCGCGGAGCAACTAATGAAAAACTGTTTTTT
TRBD1,TRBV7-9,TRBJ2-5,CSSSNQGAGETQYF,TGTTCCAGCAGCAACCAGGGGGCGGGGGAGACCCAGTACTTC
TRBD2,TRBV5-1,TRBJ2-1,CASSLVAGANEQFF,TGCGCCAGCAGCTTGGTAGCGGGAGCAAATGAGCAGTTCTTC
-,TRBV29-1,TRBJ2-5,CSVEQGGETQYF,TGCAGCGTTGAACAGGGGGGAGAGACCCAGTACTTC
-,TRBV5-5,TRBJ2-5,CASSSRTIQETQYF,TGTGCCAGCAGCTCTCGGACTATCCAAGAGACCCAGTACTTC
-,TRBV2,TRBJ2-6,CASSEGGSGANVLTF,TGTGCCAGCAGTGAGGGGGGTTCCGGGGCCAACGTCCTGACTTTC
TRBD1,TRBV11-2,TRBJ1-4,CASSLVTGAGEKLFF,TGTGCCAGCAGCTTAGTTACAGGGGCAGGGGAAAAACTGTTTTTT
-,TRBV6-5,TRBJ2-7,CASSYSVWGRRNEQYF,TGTGCCAGCAGTTACTCGGTTTGGGGCAGGCGGAACGAGCAGTACTTC